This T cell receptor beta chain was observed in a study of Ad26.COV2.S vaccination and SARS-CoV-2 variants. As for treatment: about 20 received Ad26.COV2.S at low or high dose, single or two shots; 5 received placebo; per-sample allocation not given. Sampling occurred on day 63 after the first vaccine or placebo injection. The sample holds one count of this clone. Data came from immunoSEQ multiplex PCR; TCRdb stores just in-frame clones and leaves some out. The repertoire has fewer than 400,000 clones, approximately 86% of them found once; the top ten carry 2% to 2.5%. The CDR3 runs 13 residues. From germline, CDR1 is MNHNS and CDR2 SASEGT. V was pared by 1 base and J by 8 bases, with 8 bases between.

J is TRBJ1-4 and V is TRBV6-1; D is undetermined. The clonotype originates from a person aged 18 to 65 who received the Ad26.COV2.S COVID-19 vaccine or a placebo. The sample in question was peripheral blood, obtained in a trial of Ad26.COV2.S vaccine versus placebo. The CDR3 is CASSEVIGEKLFF. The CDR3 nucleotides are TGTGCCAGCAGTGAAGTTATTGGGGAAAAACTGTTTTTT.